The rows below give T cell receptor beta chains drawn from one sample of a study of T cell changes during pregnancy in multiple sclerosis. Data came from immunoSEQ multiplex PCR; TCRdb stores just in-frame clones and leaves some out. The data contain 35,000 to 45,000 clones, approximately 88% of them seen just once; the ten biggest clones take up roughly 0.57%. The specimen comprised CD4+ T cells from peripheral blood mononuclear cells, sampled in the first trimester of pregnancy. These receptors all come from a female donor with multiple sclerosis, enrolled in a pregnancy study. Both conserved end residues are part of each CDR3. The D gene is left open where the match is weak. Size values are once, few and many counts, or a class for expanded clones, and some rows have none.

cdr3_nt: TGTGCCAGCAGCTTAGGGAGGGCAGGGTCAGGCCCCCGAAGGGAGACCCAGTACTTC
cdr3_aa: CASSLGRAGSGPRRETQYF
clone_size: -
d_call: -
v_call: TRBV7-9
j_call: TRBJ2-5

cdr3_nt: TGTGCCAGCAGTGACCCTCTGCGGGATCTGCCCCAGTACTTC
cdr3_aa: CASSDPLRDLPQYF
clone_size: -
d_call: -
v_call: TRBV6-1
j_call: TRBJ2-5

cdr3_nt: TGCGCCAGCAGTCGCGGGAGGGCTATACAAGAGACCCAGTACTTC
cdr3_aa: CASSRGRAIQETQYF
clone_size: -
d_call: TRBD2
v_call: TRBV10-2
j_call: TRBJ2-5

cdr3_nt: TGCGCCAGCAGCTTGCGAGGGATCGGGGGCACAGATACGCAGTATTTT
cdr3_aa: CASSLRGIGGTDTQYF
clone_size: -
d_call: -
v_call: TRBV5-1
j_call: TRBJ2-3

cdr3_nt: TGTGCCAGCAGCGTAGAGACAACCTACAATGAGCAGTTCTTC
cdr3_aa: CASSVETTYNEQFF
clone_size: -
d_call: -
v_call: TRBV9
j_call: TRBJ2-1

cdr3_nt: TGTGCCAGCAGCCGACGGACTAGCGGGAGTAGAATAGGCTACGAGCAGTACTTC
cdr3_aa: CASSRRTSGSRIGYEQYF
clone_size: -
d_call: TRBD2
v_call: TRBV7-9
j_call: TRBJ2-7

cdr3_nt: TGTGCCAGCAGATCAGGGGGCAGAAACATTCAGTACTTC
cdr3_aa: CASRSGGRNIQYF
clone_size: -
d_call: TRBD1
v_call: TRBV7-2
j_call: TRBJ2-4

cdr3_nt: TGTGCCAGCTTCACTGGGGCGGGGGAGCAGTACTTC
cdr3_aa: CASFTGAGEQYF
clone_size: -
d_call: -
v_call: TRBV21-1
j_call: TRBJ2-7

cdr3_nt: TGTGCCAGCTCACTGAAGGGGGCAAGGACTGAAGCTTTCTTT
cdr3_aa: CASSLKGARTEAFF
clone_size: -
d_call: TRBD1
v_call: TRBV18
j_call: TRBJ1-1

cdr3_nt: TGTGCCACCAGCAGACCGGGAGTCTCTGGAAACACCATATATTTT
cdr3_aa: CATSRPGVSGNTIYF
clone_size: -
d_call: -
v_call: TRBV15
j_call: TRBJ1-3

cdr3_nt: TGTGCCACCAGCAGAGAACGGGAGGGCCCCTACGAGCAGTACTTC
cdr3_aa: CATSREREGPYEQYF
clone_size: -
d_call: TRBD2
v_call: TRBV15
j_call: TRBJ2-7

cdr3_nt: TGCGCCAGCAGCTTGGTACGGGAGACGGGTGAGCAGTTCTTC
cdr3_aa: CASSLVRETGEQFF
clone_size: once
d_call: -
v_call: TRBV5-1
j_call: TRBJ2-1

cdr3_nt: TGTGCCATCAGTGAGTCGACAGGGGGGACTGAAGCTTTCTTT
cdr3_aa: CAISESTGGTEAFF
clone_size: once
d_call: TRBD1
v_call: TRBV10-3
j_call: TRBJ1-1

cdr3_nt: TGTGCCAGCAGAGAGGGACTAGCGGGACCTAACAATGAGCAGTTCTTC
cdr3_aa: CASREGLAGPNNEQFF
clone_size: -
d_call: TRBD2
v_call: TRBV27
j_call: TRBJ2-1

cdr3_nt: TGTGCCAGCTCACCACGACTAGCGGGAGACAACTACGAGCAGTACTTC
cdr3_aa: CASSPRLAGDNYEQYF
clone_size: -
d_call: TRBD2
v_call: TRBV18
j_call: TRBJ2-7

cdr3_nt: TGTGCCAGCAGTTTTAGCGGACCCTACGAGCAGTACTTC
cdr3_aa: CASSFSGPYEQYF
clone_size: -
d_call: -
v_call: TRBV28
j_call: TRBJ2-7

cdr3_nt: TGTGCCTGGAGTCCCCCCCCCAGGCTAGCGGTCACCTACGAGCAGTACTTC
cdr3_aa: CAWSPPPRLAVTYEQYF
clone_size: few
d_call: TRBD2
v_call: TRBV30
j_call: TRBJ2-7

cdr3_nt: TGCAGCGTTCAAAACACTGAAGCTTTCTTT
cdr3_aa: CSVQNTEAFF
clone_size: -
d_call: -
v_call: TRBV29-1
j_call: TRBJ1-1